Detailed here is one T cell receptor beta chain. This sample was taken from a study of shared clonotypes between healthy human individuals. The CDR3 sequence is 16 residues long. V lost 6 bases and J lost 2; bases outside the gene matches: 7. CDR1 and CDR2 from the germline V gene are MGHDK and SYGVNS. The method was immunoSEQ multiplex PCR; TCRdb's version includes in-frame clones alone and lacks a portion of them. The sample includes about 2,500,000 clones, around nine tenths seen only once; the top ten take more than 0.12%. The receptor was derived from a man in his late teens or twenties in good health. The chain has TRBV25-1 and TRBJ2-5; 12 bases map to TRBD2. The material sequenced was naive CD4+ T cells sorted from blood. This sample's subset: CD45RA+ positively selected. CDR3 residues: CASRELGLAGQETQYF. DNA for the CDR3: TGTGCCAGCAGAGAGTTAGGACTAGCGGGGCAAGAGACCCAGTACTTC.